These T cell receptor beta chains were read from a single sample in a study of cytomegalovirus exposure and HLA in healthy donors. Only in-frame clones appear in the TCRdb table, and some are missing; sequencing was by immunoSEQ multiplex PCR. The data contain over 200,000 clones, roughly 87% of them singletons. The sequencing sample was made of PBMCs. The receptor set was obtained from a young woman in good health and CMV-seronegative. The CDR3 runs from the conserved cysteine through the conserved F or W. The D gene is left open where the match is weak. Clone size appears in some rows only: once, few, many, or a class for an expanded clone.

size,J,D,V,CDR3,DNA
once,TRBJ1-5,NA,TRBV4-3,CASSQLQGSNQPQHF,TGCGCCAGCAGCCAACTACAGGGCAGCAATCAGCCCCAGCATTTT
NA,TRBJ2-1,NA,TRBV6-5,CASSYSPRGRQDEQFF,TGTGCCAGCAGTTATTCCCCCCGGGGGCGGCAGGATGAGCAGTTCTTC
NA,TRBJ1-1,NA,TRBV28,CASSFPIPGLNTEAFF,TGTGCCAGCAGTTTTCCGATCCCGGGACTGAACACTGAAGCTTTCTTT
NA,TRBJ1-2,TRBD1,TRBV5-4,CASSPTGGEGGYTF,TGTGCCAGCAGCCCGACAGGGGGCGAGGGTGGCTACACCTTC
once,TRBJ2-7,NA,TRBV29-1,CSASEINTYEQYF,TGCAGCGCATCAGAGATAAACACCTACGAGCAGTACTTC
NA,TRBJ2-1,TRBD1,TRBV27,CASSWGQILDEQFF,TGTGCCAGCAGTTGGGGACAGATCCTCGATGAGCAGTTCTTC
NA,TRBJ2-1,TRBD1,TRBV5-4,CASSLGGTGYNEQFF,TGTGCCAGCAGCTTGGGAGGGACAGGCTACAATGAGCAGTTCTTC
NA,TRBJ2-7,NA,TRBV15,CATSMAGSYEQYF,TGTGCCACCAGCATGGCCGGCTCCTACGAGCAGTACTTC
once,TRBJ2-1,TRBD2,TRBV12-5,CASGLTSGRGYEQFF,TGTGCTAGTGGTTTAACTAGCGGGAGAGGTTATGAGCAGTTCTTC
NA,TRBJ2-7,TRBD1,TRBV19,CASSSGTGGHEQYF,TGTGCCAGTAGTAGTGGGACAGGGGGCCACGAGCAGTACTTC